These T cell receptor beta chains were read from a single sample in a study of blood T cell dynamics during melanoma immunotherapy. The data were produced by immunoSEQ multiplex PCR, yet TCRdb's version contains in-frame clones alone and is incomplete. Of 15,000 to 20,000 clones in the sample, roughly 84% are singletons; the top ten hold roughly 7.1%. Here the sequenced sample was blood, taken from a patient treated with checkpoint blockade. These receptors were collected from a human donor with melanoma. Each CDR3 is given with its conserved first and last residue. The D gene is left open where the match is weak. Where a row states a size, it is once, few, many or the class of an expanded clone; other rows omit it.

j_gene | abundance | v_gene | d_gene | CDR3aa | CDR3nt
TRBJ2-7 | once | TRBV28 | - | CASSSPGTQGYYEQYF | TGTGCCAGCAGTTCCCCTGGGACACAGGGATACTACGAGCAGTACTTC
TRBJ2-2 | - | TRBV7-2 | TRBD2 | CASSLYGLAGGRSTGELFF | TGTGCCAGCAGCTTATACGGACTAGCGGGAGGGCGAAGCACCGGGGAGCTGTTTTTT
TRBJ2-7 | - | TRBV2 | - | CASSLRGNSYEQYF | TGTGCCAGCAGCCTGAGAGGTAACTCCTACGAGCAGTACTTC
TRBJ1-6 | - | TRBV4-2 | - | CASSQEAVNSPLHF | TGTGCCAGCAGCCAAGAGGCAGTTAATTCACCCCTCCACTTT
TRBJ2-7 | - | TRBV18 | - | CASSPQAGAYEQYF | TGTGCCAGCTCACCACAGGCAGGGGCCTACGAGCAGTACTTC
TRBJ2-1 | - | TRBV9 | TRBD2 | CASSVYSGSSYNEQFF | TGTGCCAGCAGCGTTTATAGCGGGAGTTCCTACAATGAGCAGTTCTTC
TRBJ2-4 | once | TRBV19 | - | CASSIAPEAGRGNIQYF | TGTGCCAGTAGTATAGCCCCCGAGGCAGGGCGTGGAAACATTCAGTACTTC
TRBJ1-3 | - | TRBV5-1 | - | CASSLDSAGNTIYF | TGCGCCAGCAGCTTGGACAGCGCTGGAAACACCATATATTTT
TRBJ1-1 | - | TRBV9 | - | CASSVWENTEAFF | TGTGCCAGCAGCGTATGGGAGAACACTGAAGCTTTCTTT
TRBJ1-2 | - | TRBV7-9 | - | CASSLVEGFGYTF | TGTGCCAGCAGCTTAGTAGAGGGGTTTGGCTACACCTTC
TRBJ2-5 | - | TRBV5-1 | - | CASSKSGTQETQYF | TGCGCCAGCAGCAAATCCGGGACCCAAGAGACCCAGTACTTC
TRBJ2-2 | - | TRBV10-3 | - | CAITGTQNTGELFF | TGTGCCATCACTGGGACTCAAAACACCGGGGAGCTGTTTTTT
TRBJ2-1 | - | TRBV5-6 | - | CASSPRWRRALNNEQFF | TGTGCCAGCAGCCCCCGCTGGCGGAGGGCACTAAACAATGAGCAGTTCTTC
TRBJ2-7 | - | TRBV29-1 | TRBD1 | CSVAAGTAYEQYF | TGCAGCGTTGCTGCCGGGACAGCTTACGAGCAGTACTTC
TRBJ2-3 | - | TRBV25-1 | TRBD2 | CASSEASGRVADTQYF | TGTGCCAGCAGTGAGGCTAGCGGGAGGGTGGCAGATACGCAGTATTTT
TRBJ2-3 | - | TRBV6-5 | - | CASRRRSEFSDTQYF | TGTGCCAGCAGAAGGCGTTCGGAGTTTTCAGATACGCAGTATTTT
TRBJ2-1 | - | TRBV28 | TRBD2 | CASTPGGHEQFF | TGTGCCAGCACTCCGGGGGGGCATGAGCAGTTCTTC
TRBJ1-4 | - | TRBV27 | - | CASSPSAATNEKLFF | TGTGCCAGCAGTCCGTCAGCAGCAACTAATGAAAAACTGTTTTTT
TRBJ2-7 | - | TRBV15 | - | CATSLSQGGSYEQYF | TGTGCCACCAGCCTCTCCCAAGGGGGGTCCTACGAGCAGTACTTC
TRBJ2-5 | - | TRBV20-1 | - | CSAKAGETQYF | TGCAGTGCAAAGGCGGGGGAGACCCAGTACTTC
TRBJ2-7 | few | TRBV27 | - | CASSLHQTGSGDEQYF | TGTGCCAGCAGTTTACACCAAACAGGGTCGGGCGACGAGCAGTACTTC
TRBJ1-2 | - | TRBV20-1 | TRBD1 | CSARTGPGYTF | TGCAGTGCTCGGACAGGGCCCGGCTACACCTTC
TRBJ1-4 | - | TRBV4-2 | - | CASGGRSQTNEKLFF | TGTGCCAGCGGGGGCCGGAGTCAGACTAATGAAAAACTGTTTTTT
TRBJ2-1 | - | TRBV9 | TRBD2 | CASSVIASGTNEQFF | TGTGCCAGCAGCGTAATCGCTAGCGGGACGAATGAGCAGTTCTTC
TRBJ2-6 | - | TRBV28 | - | CASSPPGAGALSGANVLTF | TGTGCCAGCAGCCCCCCAGGGGCGGGAGCACTCTCTGGGGCCAACGTCCTGACTTTC
TRBJ1-5 | once | TRBV25-1 | - | CASSESGRSNQPQHF | TGTGCCAGCAGTGAATCAGGACGGAGCAATCAGCCCCAGCATTTT
TRBJ2-3 | - | TRBV18 | TRBD2 | CASSPPRTSGSTDTQYF | TGTGCCAGCTCACCACCCCGGACTAGCGGGAGCACAGATACGCAGTATTTT
TRBJ2-7 | - | TRBV16 | TRBD2 | CASSHRPLAVSSYEQYF | TGTGCCAGCAGCCATCGCCCCCTAGCGGTGAGCTCCTACGAGCAGTACTTC
TRBJ1-5 | - | TRBV6-5 | - | CASSYGWGSDQPQHF | TGTGCCAGCAGTTACGGCTGGGGCTCAGATCAGCCCCAGCATTTT
TRBJ2-5 | - | TRBV18 | TRBD1 | CASSRDRAETQYF | TGTGCCAGCTCACGGGACAGGGCGGAGACCCAGTACTTC
TRBJ1-1 | - | TRBV21-1 | - | CASSNRGQGTNTEAFF | TGTGCCAGCAGCAATCGAGGACAGGGGACAAACACTGAAGCTTTCTTT
TRBJ2-7 | - | TRBV14 | - | CASSQSSGPLGYEQYF | TGTGCCAGCAGCCAGAGTAGTGGGCCTCTGGGGTACGAGCAGTACTTC
TRBJ1-5 | - | TRBV29-1 | TRBD1 | CSVKDRDQPQHF | TGCAGCGTTAAGGACAGGGATCAGCCCCAGCATTTT
TRBJ1-4 | - | TRBV28 | - | CASSLRGAFEKLFF | TGTGCCAGCAGTTTACGCGGGGCGTTTGAAAAACTGTTTTTT
TRBJ1-4 | - | TRBV19 | - | CASSLQGRWEKLFF | TGTGCCAGTAGCCTCCAGGGGAGGTGGGAAAAACTGTTTTTT
TRBJ2-1 | few | TRBV7-2 | TRBD2 | CASSLVAGGYNEQFF | TGTGCCAGCAGCTTAGTAGCGGGAGGCTACAATGAGCAGTTCTTC
TRBJ1-2 | once | TRBV6-4 | TRBD1 | CASSHKRTGGGYGYTF | TGTGCCAGCAGCCATAAACGCACAGGGGGCGGCTATGGCTACACCTTC
TRBJ2-1 | - | TRBV30 | - | CAWSGVKGADNEQFF | TGTGCCTGGAGTGGAGTTAAAGGAGCCGACAATGAGCAGTTCTTC
TRBJ2-3 | - | TRBV7-9 | TRBD2 | CASSQSGGLAGVADTQYF | TGTGCCAGCAGCCAATCGGGAGGACTAGCGGGAGTGGCAGATACGCAGTATTTT
TRBJ2-1 | - | TRBV14 | TRBD2 | CASSLLGLAFNEQFF | TGTGCCAGCAGCCTACTCGGACTAGCGTTCAATGAGCAGTTCTTC
TRBJ2-7 | - | TRBV28 | - | CASSSAAAGLYEQYF | TGTGCCAGCAGTTCCGCGGCCGCGGGCCTCTACGAGCAGTACTTC
TRBJ2-1 | few | TRBV9 | TRBD2 | CASSYGTSGNEQFF | TGTGCCAGCAGCTATGGGACTAGCGGTAATGAGCAGTTCTTC
TRBJ1-1 | - | TRBV27 | - | CASSLGGMNTEAFF | TGTGCCAGCAGTTTAGGGGGGATGAACACTGAAGCTTTCTTT
TRBJ2-7 | - | TRBV4-1 | TRBD2 | CASSQDGGRYEQYF | TGCGCCAGCAGCCAAGACGGGGGGAGGTACGAGCAGTACTTC
TRBJ2-5 | - | TRBV6-6 | - | CASSVGETQYF | TGTGCCAGCAGCGTGGGGGAGACCCAGTACTTC
TRBJ2-4 | - | TRBV20-1 | - | CSATDAVQYF | TGCAGTGCTACTGACGCAGTTCAGTACTTC
TRBJ1-5 | - | TRBV28 | TRBD1 | CASKGTVNGNQPQHF | TGTGCCAGCAAAGGGACAGTGAACGGCAATCAGCCCCAGCATTTT
TRBJ2-7 | - | TRBV27 | TRBD1 | CASSPRDRGSYEQYF | TGTGCCAGCAGTCCCCGGGACAGGGGCTCCTACGAGCAGTACTTC
TRBJ1-5 | - | TRBV11-2 | - | CASSLDRDQPQHF | TGTGCCAGCAGCTTAGATCGGGATCAGCCCCAGCATTTT
TRBJ2-1 | - | TRBV30 | - | CARTNYNEQFF | TGTGCCCGCACGAACTACAATGAGCAGTTCTTC
TRBJ2-5 | - | TRBV27 | TRBD1 | CASSLFSGTGYQETQYF | TGTGCCAGCAGTTTATTCTCCGGGACAGGGTACCAAGAGACCCAGTACTTC
TRBJ1-1 | - | TRBV7-3 | - | CASSPNTNTEAFF | TGTGCCAGCAGCCCTAATACGAACACTGAAGCTTTCTTT
TRBJ1-1 | - | TRBV28 | - | CASSLVESTEAFF | TGTGCCAGCAGTTTAGTAGAGAGCACTGAAGCTTTCTTT
TRBJ1-1 | - | TRBV27 | - | CASSPPPGHKNTEAFF | TGTGCCAGCAGTCCCCCCCCGGGACACAAGAACACTGAAGCTTTCTTT
TRBJ2-2 | - | TRBV7-2 | - | CASSLGPSGKTGELFF | TGTGCCAGCAGCTTAGGCCCCAGTGGGAAAACCGGGGAGCTGTTTTTT
TRBJ2-1 | - | TRBV30 | TRBD2 | CAWSPLGLAGANNEQFF | TGTGCCTGGAGTCCCTTAGGGCTAGCGGGAGCTAACAATGAGCAGTTCTTC
TRBJ2-5 | - | TRBV27 | TRBD2 | CASSLSWTRQETQYF | TGTGCCAGCAGTTTATCTTGGACTAGACAAGAGACCCAGTACTTC
TRBJ2-3 | - | TRBV7-2 | TRBD2 | CASSSGLAGVDTQYF | TGTGCCAGCAGCTCAGGACTAGCGGGAGTAGATACGCAGTATTTT